Reported below is one TCR beta chain. The sample comes from a study of blood T cell repertoires in COVID-19. Germline CDR1 is MGHRA and CDR2 is YSYEKL. V lost 0 bases to trimming and J lost 7 bases; unmatched junction nucleotides: 20. The CDR3 has 21 amino acids. Method: immunoSEQ multiplex PCR; TCRdb's copy keeps in-frame clones and lacks some. Altogether around 430,000 clones are present, about 87% being singletons, with the ten largest covering about a tenth. The sequencing input was PBMCs or T cells enriched from blood (not recorded which). The receptor was isolated from a woman in her fifties or sixties who had recovered from COVID-19. The chain uses TRBV4-1 and TRBJ2-1; 11 bases map to TRBD2. CDR3 coding DNA: TGCGCCAGCAGCCAAGATTTTATGGCTAGCGGGGGGACCCGATCTAAAAATGAGCAGTTCTTC. Translated, it gives CASSQDFMASGGTRSKNEQFF.